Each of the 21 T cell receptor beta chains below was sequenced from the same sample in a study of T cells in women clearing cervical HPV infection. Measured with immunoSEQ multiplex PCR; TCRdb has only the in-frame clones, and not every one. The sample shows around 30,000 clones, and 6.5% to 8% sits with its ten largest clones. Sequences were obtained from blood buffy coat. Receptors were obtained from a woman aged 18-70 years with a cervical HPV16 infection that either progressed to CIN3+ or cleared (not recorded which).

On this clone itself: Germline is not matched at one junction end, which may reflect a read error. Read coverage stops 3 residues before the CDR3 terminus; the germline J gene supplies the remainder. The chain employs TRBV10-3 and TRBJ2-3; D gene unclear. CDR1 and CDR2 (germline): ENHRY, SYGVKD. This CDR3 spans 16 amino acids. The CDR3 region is CTISESNSPFADTQYF. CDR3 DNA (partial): TGTACCATCAGTGAGTCGAATAGTCCGTTTGCAGATACG.

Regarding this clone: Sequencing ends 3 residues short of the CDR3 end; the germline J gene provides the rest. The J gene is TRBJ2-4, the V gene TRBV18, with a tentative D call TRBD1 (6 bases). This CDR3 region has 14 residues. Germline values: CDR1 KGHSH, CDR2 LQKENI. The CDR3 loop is CASSPRTEGYGQYF. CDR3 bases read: TGTGCCAGCTCACCACGGACAGAGGGCTATGGT. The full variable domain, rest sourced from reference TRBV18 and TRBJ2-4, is NAGVMQNPRHLVRRRGQEARLRCSPMKGHSHVYWYRQLPEEGLKFMVYLQKENIIDESGMPKERFSAEFPKEGPSILRIQQVVRGDSAAYFCASSPRTEGYGQYFGAGTRLSVL.

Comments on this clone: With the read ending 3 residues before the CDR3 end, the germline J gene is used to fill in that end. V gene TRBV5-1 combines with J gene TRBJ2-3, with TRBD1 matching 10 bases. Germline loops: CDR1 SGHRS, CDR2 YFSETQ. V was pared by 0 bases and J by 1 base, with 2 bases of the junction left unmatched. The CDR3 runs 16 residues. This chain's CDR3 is CASSLGDRGRTDTQYF. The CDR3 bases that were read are TGCGCCAGCAGCTTGGGTGACAGGGGGCGCACAGATACG.

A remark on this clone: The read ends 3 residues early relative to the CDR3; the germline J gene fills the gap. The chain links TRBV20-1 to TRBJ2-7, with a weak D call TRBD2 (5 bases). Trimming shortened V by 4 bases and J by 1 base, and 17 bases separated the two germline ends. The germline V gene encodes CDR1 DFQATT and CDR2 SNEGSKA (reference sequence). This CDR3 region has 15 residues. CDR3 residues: CSATNQEDSSYEQYF. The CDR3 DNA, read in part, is TGCAGTGCTACCAACCAGGAGGACTCGTCCTACGAG.

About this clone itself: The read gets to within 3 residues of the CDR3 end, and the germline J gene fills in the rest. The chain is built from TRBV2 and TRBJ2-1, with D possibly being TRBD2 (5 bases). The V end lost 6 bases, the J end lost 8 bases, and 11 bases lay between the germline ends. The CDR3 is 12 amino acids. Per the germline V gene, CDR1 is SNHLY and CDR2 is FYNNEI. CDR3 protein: CASSGLLDEQFF. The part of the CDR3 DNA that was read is TGTGCCAGCAGCGGACTTCTCGATGAG.

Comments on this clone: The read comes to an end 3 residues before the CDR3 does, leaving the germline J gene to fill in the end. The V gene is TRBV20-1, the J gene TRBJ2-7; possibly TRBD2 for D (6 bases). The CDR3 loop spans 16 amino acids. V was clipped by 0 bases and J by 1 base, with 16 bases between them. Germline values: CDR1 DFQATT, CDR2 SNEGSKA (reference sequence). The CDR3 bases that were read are TGCAGTGCTAGAGACCCCGAGACCGGAGGGTCCTACGAG. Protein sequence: CSARDPETGGSYE. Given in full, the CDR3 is CSARDPETGGSYEQYF.

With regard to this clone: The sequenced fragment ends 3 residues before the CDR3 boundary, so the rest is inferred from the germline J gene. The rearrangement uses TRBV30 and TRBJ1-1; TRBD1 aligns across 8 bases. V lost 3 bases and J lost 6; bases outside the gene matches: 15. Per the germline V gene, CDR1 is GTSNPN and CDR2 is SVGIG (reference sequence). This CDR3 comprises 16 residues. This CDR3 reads CAWRGPGRGPFAEAFF. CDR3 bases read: TGTGCCTGGAGAGGGCCCGGCAGGGGGCCTTTCGCTGAA.

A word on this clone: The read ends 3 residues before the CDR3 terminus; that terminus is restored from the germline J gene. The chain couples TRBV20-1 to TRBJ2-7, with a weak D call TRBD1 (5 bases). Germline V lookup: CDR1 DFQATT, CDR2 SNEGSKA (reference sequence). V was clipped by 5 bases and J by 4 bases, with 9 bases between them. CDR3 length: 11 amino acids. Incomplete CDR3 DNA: TGCAGTGCTCCAGGGCAATACGAG. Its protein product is CSAPGQYE. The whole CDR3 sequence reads CSAPGQYEQYF.

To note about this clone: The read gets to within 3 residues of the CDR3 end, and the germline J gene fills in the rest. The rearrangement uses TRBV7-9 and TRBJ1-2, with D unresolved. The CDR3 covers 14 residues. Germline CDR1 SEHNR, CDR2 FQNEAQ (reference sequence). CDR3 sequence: CASSLELKPYDYTF. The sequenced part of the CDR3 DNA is TGTGCCAGCAGCTTAGAACTGAAACCCTACGAC. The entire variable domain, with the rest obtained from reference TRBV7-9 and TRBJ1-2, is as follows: DTGVSQNPRHKITKRGQNVTFRCDPISEHNRLYWYRQTLGQGPEFLTYFQNEAQLEKSRLLSDRFSAERPKGSFSTLEIQRTEQGDSAMYLCASSLELKPYDYTFGSGTRLTVV.

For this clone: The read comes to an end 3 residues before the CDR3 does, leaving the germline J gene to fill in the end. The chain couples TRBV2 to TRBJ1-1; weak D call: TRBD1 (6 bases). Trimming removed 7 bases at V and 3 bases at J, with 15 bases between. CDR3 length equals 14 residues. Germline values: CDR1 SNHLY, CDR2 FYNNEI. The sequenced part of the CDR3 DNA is TGTGCCAGCATCTTTGTCAGGGGTGACACTGAA. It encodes CASIFVRGDTE. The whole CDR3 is CASIFVRGDTEAFF.

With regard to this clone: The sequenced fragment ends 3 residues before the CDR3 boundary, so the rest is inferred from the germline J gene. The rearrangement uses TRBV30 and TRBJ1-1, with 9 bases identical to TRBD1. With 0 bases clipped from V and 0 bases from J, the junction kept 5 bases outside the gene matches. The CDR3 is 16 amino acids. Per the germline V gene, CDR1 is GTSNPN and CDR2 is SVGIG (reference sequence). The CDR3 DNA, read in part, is TGTGCCTGGAGTGTAGACGGGACAGGGATGAACACTGAA. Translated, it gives CAWSVDGTGMNTE. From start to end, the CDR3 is CAWSVDGTGMNTEAFF.

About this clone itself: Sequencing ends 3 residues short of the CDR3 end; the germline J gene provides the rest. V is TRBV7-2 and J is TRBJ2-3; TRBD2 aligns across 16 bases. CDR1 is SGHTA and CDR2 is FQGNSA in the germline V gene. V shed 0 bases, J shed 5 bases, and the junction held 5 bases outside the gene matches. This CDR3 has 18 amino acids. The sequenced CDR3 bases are TGTGCCAGCAGCTTAGCAGGGACTAGCGGGAGGGCAGTAGATACG. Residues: CASSLAGTSGRAVDT. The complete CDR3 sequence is CASSLAGTSGRAVDTQYF.

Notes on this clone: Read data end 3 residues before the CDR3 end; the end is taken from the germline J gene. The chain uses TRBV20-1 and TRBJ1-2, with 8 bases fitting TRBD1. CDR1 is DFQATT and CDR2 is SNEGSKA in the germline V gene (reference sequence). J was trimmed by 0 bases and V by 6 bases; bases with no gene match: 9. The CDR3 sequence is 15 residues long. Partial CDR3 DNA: TGCAGTGCCCTGGACAGGGAGGGCCCTAACTATGGC. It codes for CSALDREGPNYG. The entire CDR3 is CSALDREGPNYGYTF.

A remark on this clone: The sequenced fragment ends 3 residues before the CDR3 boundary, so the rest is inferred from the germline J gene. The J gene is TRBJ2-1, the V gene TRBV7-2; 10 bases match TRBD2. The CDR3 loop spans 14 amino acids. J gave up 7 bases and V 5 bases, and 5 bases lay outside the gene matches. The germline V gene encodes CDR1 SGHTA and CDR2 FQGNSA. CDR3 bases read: TGTGCCAGCAGCCCTAGCGGGAGTCGTAATGAG. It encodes CASSPSGSRNE. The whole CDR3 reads CASSPSGSRNEQFF.

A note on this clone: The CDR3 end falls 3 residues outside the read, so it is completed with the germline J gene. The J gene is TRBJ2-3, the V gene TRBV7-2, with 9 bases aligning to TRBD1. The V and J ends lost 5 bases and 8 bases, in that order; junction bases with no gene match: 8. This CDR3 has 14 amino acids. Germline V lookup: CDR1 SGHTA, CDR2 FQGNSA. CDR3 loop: CASSPGQGIATQYF. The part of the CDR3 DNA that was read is TGTGCCAGCAGCCCCGGACAGGGGATCGCTACG.

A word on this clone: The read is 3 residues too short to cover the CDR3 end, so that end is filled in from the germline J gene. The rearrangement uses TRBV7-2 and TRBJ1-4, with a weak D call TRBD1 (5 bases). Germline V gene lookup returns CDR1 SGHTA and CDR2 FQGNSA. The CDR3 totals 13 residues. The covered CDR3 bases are TGTGCCAGCAGCTTAGAACGCAGGGAGAAA. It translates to CASSLERREK. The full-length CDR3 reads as CASSLERREKLFF.

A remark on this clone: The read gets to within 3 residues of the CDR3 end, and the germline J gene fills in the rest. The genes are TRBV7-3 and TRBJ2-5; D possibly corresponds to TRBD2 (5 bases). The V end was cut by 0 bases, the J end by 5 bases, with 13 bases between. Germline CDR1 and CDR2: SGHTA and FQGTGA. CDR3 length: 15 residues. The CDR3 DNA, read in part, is TGTGCCAGCAGCTTAACCGGATGGCCGGGGGAGACC. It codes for CASSLTGWPGET. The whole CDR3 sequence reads CASSLTGWPGETQYF.

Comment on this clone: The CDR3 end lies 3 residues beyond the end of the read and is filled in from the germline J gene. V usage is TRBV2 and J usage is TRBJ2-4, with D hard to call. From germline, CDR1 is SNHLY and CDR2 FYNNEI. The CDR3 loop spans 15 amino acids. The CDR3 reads CASILSFNGFDGQYF. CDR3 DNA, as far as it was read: TGTGCCAGCATCCTATCATTCAACGGGTTTGATGGT.

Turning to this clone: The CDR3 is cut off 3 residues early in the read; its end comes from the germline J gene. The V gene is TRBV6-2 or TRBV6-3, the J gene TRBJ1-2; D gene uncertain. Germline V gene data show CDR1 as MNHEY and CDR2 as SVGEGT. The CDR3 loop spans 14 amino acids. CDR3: CASSYRELVYDYTF. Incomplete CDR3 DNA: TGTGCCAGCAGTTACCGGGAACTAGTCTACGAC.

Incomplete CDR3 DNA: TGTGCCAGCTCACCGGGACTAGCGGAGATCTACGAG. Its protein product is CASSPGLAEIYE. The whole CDR3 protein reads CASSPGLAEIYEQYF. V usage is TRBV18 and J usage is TRBJ2-7; TRBD2 matches 11 bases. The read terminates 3 residues ahead of where the CDR3 ends, so the germline J gene completes it. After removal of 3 bases from V and 3 bases from J, the junction contained 4 bases not matched to a gene. The germline V gene has CDR1 KGHSH and CDR2 LQKENI. The CDR3 length is 15 residues.

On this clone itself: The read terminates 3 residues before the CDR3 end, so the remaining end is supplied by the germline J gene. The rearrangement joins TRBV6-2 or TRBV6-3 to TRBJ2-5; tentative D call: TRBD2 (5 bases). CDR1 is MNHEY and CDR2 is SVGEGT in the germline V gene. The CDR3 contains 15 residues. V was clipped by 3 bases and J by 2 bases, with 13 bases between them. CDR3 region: CASSYRGFGQETQYF. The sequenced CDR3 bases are TGTGCCAGCAGTTATCGGGGTTTCGGTCAAGAGACC.